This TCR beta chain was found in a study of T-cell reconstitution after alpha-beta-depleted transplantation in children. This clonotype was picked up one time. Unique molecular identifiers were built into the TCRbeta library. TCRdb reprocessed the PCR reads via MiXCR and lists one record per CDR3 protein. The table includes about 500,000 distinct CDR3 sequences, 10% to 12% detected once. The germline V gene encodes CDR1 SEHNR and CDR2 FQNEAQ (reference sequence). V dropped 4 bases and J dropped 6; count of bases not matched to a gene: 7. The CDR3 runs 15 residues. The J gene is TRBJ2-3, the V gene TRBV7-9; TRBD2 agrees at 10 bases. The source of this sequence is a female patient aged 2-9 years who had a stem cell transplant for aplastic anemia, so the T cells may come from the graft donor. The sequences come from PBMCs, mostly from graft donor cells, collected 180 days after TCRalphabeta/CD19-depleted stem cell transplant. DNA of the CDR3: TGTGCCAGCAGCTCAACTAGCGGGGTTCCCGATACGCAGTATTTT. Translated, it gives CASSSTSGVPDTQYF.